The TCR beta chain under discussion was sequenced for a study of radiation and T cells in renal cell carcinoma. Germline CDR1 LNHDA, CDR2 SQIVND (reference sequence). The CDR3 loop spans 16 amino acids. V lost 1 base to trimming and J lost 1 base, with 13 bases between them. Profiled with immunoSEQ multiplex PCR; TCRdb holds only in-frame clones, not every one. Among roughly 64,000 clones listed, about 80% were seen once. Time point reported: blood 4 weeks post-SBRT, at nephrectomy. Treatment indicated: 15 Gy SBRT to primary tumor, nephrectomy 4 weeks later. The chain carries TRBV19 and TRBJ2-5, with D perhaps TRBD1 (6 bases). The specimen was blood, collected from a patient whose treatment included radiotherapy and nephrectomy. This TCR derives from a man aged 60 to 75 with renal cell carcinoma. In DNA form, the CDR3 reads TGTGCCAGTAGTATAGGGGGGCTGGGGGTCCAAGAGACCCAGTACTTC. This encodes CASSIGGLGVQETQYF.